Sequencing of this T cell receptor beta chain was carried out in a study of blood T cells in healthy people across ages. Notes on the study in general: TCR beta diversity was tightly associated with the proportion of naive T cells. A greater number of naive CD4+ cells and higher diversity distinguished long-lived donors from aged donors. With donor CMV status unknown, expanded clonotype changes were possibly confounded. Age brought a roughly linear fall in TCR beta diversity measured per million T cells.

Germline assignment: CDR1 LGHDT and CDR2 YNNKEL (reference sequence). Deletions cut 1 base from V and 8 bases from J, with 9 bases between. CDR3 length equals 13 residues. PCR was performed a second time for 7 to 11 cycles using a sample-barcoded 5' primer and a J-beta primer mix. TCRdb called the 5' RACE reads again in MiXCR, with one record for every CDR3 protein. Of hundreds of thousands of distinct CDR3 sequences in the sample, roughly 44% were seen once. Concerning this clonotype: Its target is not known.

The sample comprised blood. The sequence came from a man in his fifties or sixties in good health. The chain recombines TRBV3-1 with TRBJ2-1, with D tentatively TRBD2 (6 bases). The CDR3 DNA reads TGTGCCAGCAGCCAAGGACTAGTGGATGAGCAGTTCTTC. Its translation is CASSQGLVDEQFF.